The T cell receptor (beta chain) under discussion was sequenced for a study of blood T cell repertoires in COVID-19. Overall study context: Collection of acute and convalescent COVID-19 samples took place in the United States, Italy and Spain. Sample material is recorded as cDNA or gDNA derived from T cells, B-cell-depleted T cells, or PBMCs.

In the original analysis: Estimation of nucleated cell counts relied on the amplification of reference gene primers. Method: immunoSEQ multiplex PCR; TCRdb's copy keeps in-frame clones and lacks some. For V, J and clone size, that table is used; D and trimming come from the DNA. The sample yields fewer than 120,000 clones, around 68% seen once. The CDR3 runs to 12 residues. Trimming shortened V by 3 bases and J by 7 bases, and 6 bases separated the two germline ends. Germline assignment: CDR1 SGHTA and CDR2 FQGNSA. The J gene is TRBJ2-2, the V gene TRBV7-2; D remains unclear. This clonotype originated in a woman aged 60 to 75 with acute or convalescent COVID-19. Sequenced sample: peripheral blood. DNA of the CDR3: TGTGCCAGCAGCTTCCTCTTCGGGGAGCTGTTTTTT. Its translation: CASSFLFGELFF.